This T cell receptor beta chain was observed in a study of cytomegalovirus exposure and HLA in healthy donors. Points on this clone: Its antigen is currently unknown.

Regarding the study as a whole: An ancestry cluster, one associated with Asian ancestry, reportedly showed fewer N-insertions than the approximately 720-donor mean in a later analysis. The study put under 200 TCR beta chains on its list as cytomegalovirus-associated.

Healthy bone marrow donors made up the donor group. CDR1 SQVTM and CDR2 ANQGSEA come from the germline V gene. The CDR3 has 13 amino acids. Trimming took 5 bases from V and 4 from J, leaving 12 bases between them. PCR primers comprised 60 Vbeta and 13 Jbeta primers. Measured with immunoSEQ multiplex PCR; TCRdb has only the in-frame clones, and not every one. Of under 150,000 clones in the sample, approximately 82% were seen once. Sequencing was done on a sample of PBMCs. The sequence was collected from a man over 45 in good health and CMV-seronegative. The chain couples TRBV29-1 to TRBJ2-1; tentatively, D is TRBD1 (5 bases). CDR3 protein: CSVYQTDYNEQFF. CDR3 DNA: TGCAGCGTTTACCAGACAGATTACAATGAGCAGTTCTTC.